Shown below are 17 T cell receptor beta chains from a single sample sequenced in a study of T cell repertoires in cytomegalovirus infection. What these receptors recognize is not known. TCRdb reprocessed the reads via MiXCR and lists one record per CDR3 protein. The sample carries about 480,000 distinct CDR3 sequences, roughly 34% recorded once. The source material was cultured PBMCs, sampled from culture after CMV antigen stimulation. Receptors originate from a human donor in good health (CMV status not recorded). Some clones in this sample may be carry-over from other donors' samples.

The chain recombines TRBV7-9 with TRBJ2-1, with 7 bases matching TRBD2. This CDR3 is 16 amino acids long. Germline lookup yields CDR1 SEHNR and CDR2 FQNEAQ (reference sequence). The V and J ends lost 1 base and 5 bases, in that order; junction bases with no gene match: 8. This CDR3 is CASSLVSWGGDNEQFF. In DNA, the CDR3 is TGTGCCAGCAGCTTAGTCTCGTGGGGGGGAGACAATGAGCAGTTCTTC.

The chain recombines TRBV11-2 with TRBJ2-1; the match to TRBD2 covers 8 bases. The J segment lost 9 bases and the V segment lost 5 bases, leaving 6 bases of the junction unmatched. This CDR3 contains 13 residues. The germline CDR1 and CDR2 sequences are SGHAT and FQNNGV. The CDR3 DNA sequence: TGTGCCAGCAGCCAGACTAGCGTGAGTGAGCAGTTCTTC. Translated: CASSQTSVSEQFF.

This clonotype was picked up many times. V is TRBV7-2 and J is TRBJ1-5, with 9 positions matching TRBD1. Germline-derived CDR1 and CDR2 are SGHTA and FQGNSA. Trimming at V came to 6 bases and at J to 6 bases, leaving 9 bases not matched to a gene. There are 15 residues in the CDR3. The CDR3 DNA follows: TGTGCCAGCAGTGGGGGACAGGGTTTTAGTCAGCCCCAGCATTTT. This gives the protein CASSGGQGFSQPQHF. Together with reference TRBV7-2 and TRBJ1-5, the CDR3 gives the full variable domain: GAGVSQSPSNKVTEKGKDVELRCDPISGHTALYWYRQSLGQGLEFLIYFQGNSAPDKSGLPSDRFSAERTGGSVSTLTIQRTQQEDSAVYLCASSGGQGFSQPQHFGDGTRLSIL.

This clonotype showed up just a few times. The CDR3 bases are TGTGCCAGCAGCCGGACAGGGGCATCAAATCAGCCCCAGCATTTT. As protein: CASSRTGASNQPQHF. V is TRBV28 and J is TRBJ1-5, with 9 nucleotides matching TRBD1. V was pared by 6 bases and J by 4 bases, with 7 bases of the junction left unmatched. CDR1 MDHEN and CDR2 SYDVKM come from the germline V gene. This CDR3 is 15 amino acids long.

This rearrangement joins TRBV7-9 to TRBJ2-3; TRBD2 might be the D (6 bases). The germline V gene has CDR1 SEHNR and CDR2 FQNEAQ (reference sequence). The V end was cut by 5 bases, the J end by 2 bases, with 17 bases between. This CDR3 region has 16 residues. CDR3 DNA sequence: TGTGCCAGCAGCCCTAGGTTAGCGGTAAACACAGATACGCAGTATTTT. It encodes CASSPRLAVNTDTQYF. The full variable domain, with the rest looked up from reference TRBV7-9 and TRBJ2-3, is DTGVSQNPRHKITKRGQNVTFRCDPISEHNRLYWYRQTLGQGPEFLTYFQNEAQLEKSRLLSDRFSAERPKGSFSTLEIQRTEQGDSAMYLCASSPRLAVNTDTQYFGPGTRLTVL.

V usage is TRBV7-2 and J usage is TRBJ2-1, with 9 bases that match TRBD1. V lost 5 bases and J lost 6; bases outside the gene matches: 2. Looked up from germline, CDR1 is SGHTA and CDR2 is FQGNSA. The CDR3 sequence is 13 residues long. CDR3 in DNA: TGTGCCAGCAGCAGGACAGGGGTCAATGAGCAGTTCTTC. Its protein product is CASSRTGVNEQFF.

J is TRBJ2-5 and V is TRBV29-1; a weak D match, TRBD1 (6 bases). Between the trimmed V and J ends, which lost 1 base and 2 bases, there was a span of 11 bases. This CDR3 is built from 14 residues. Germline lookup yields CDR1 SQVTM and CDR2 ANQGSEA. The CDR3 sequence: CSVEGGLTQETQYF. CDR3 bases: TGCAGCGTTGAAGGGGGGCTAACTCAAGAGACCCAGTACTTC.

The chain carries TRBV19 and TRBJ2-1; TRBD2 is a possible D gene (6 bases). CDR1 LNHDA and CDR2 SQIVND come from the germline V gene (reference sequence). V lost 10 bases and J 8 bases, leaving 27 bases between the germline ends. CDR3 size: 16 residues. The chain's CDR3 is CATQRPGDPKTDEQFF. The CDR3 DNA follows: TGTGCCACCCAGAGGCCGGGAGACCCAAAGACCGATGAGCAGTTCTTC.

This clonotype was counted once. The gene calls are TRBV2 and TRBJ1-1; D gene uncertain. From germline, CDR1 is SNHLY and CDR2 FYNNEI. The V gene lost 9 bases and the J gene lost 12 bases, with 11 bases spanning the gap. This CDR3 is built from 9 residues. The CDR3 reads CARDVMTFF. In DNA form, the CDR3 reads TGTGCCAGGGACGTGATGACTTTCTTT.

The CDR3 protein is CASKADREYYTF. CDR3 sequence (DNA): TGTGCCAGTAAAGCCGACAGGGAATATTACACCTTC. The rearrangement uses TRBV19 and TRBJ1-2, with TRBD1 identical over 7 bases. The CDR3 has 12 residues. The V gene end was trimmed by 7 bases and the J gene end by 11 bases; junction bases not matched to a gene: 10. From germline, CDR1 is LNHDA and CDR2 SQIVND (reference sequence).

The V call is TRBV28, the J call TRBJ1-2, with unresolved D. The CDR3 is 12 amino acids. Germline values: CDR1 MDHEN, CDR2 SYDVKM. Trimming removed 3 bases at V and 5 bases at J, with 7 bases between. Written as DNA, the CDR3 is TGTGCCAGCAGTTTTTGGGAATATGGCTACACCTTC. It is translated as CASSFWEYGYTF.

The CDR3 protein is CSGVGLQETQYF. The CDR3 DNA is TGCAGTGGTGTGGGCCTTCAAGAGACCCAGTACTTC. The chain is built from TRBV20-1 and TRBJ2-5; D remains ambiguous. The CDR3 runs to 12 residues. The V gene's germline CDR1 is DFQATT and CDR2 SNEGSKA (reference sequence). Trimming stripped 7 bases from V and 2 bases from J, with 11 bases between.

J is TRBJ2-7 and V is TRBV19; 11 bases are a match to TRBD2. This CDR3 contains 16 residues. With 5 bases clipped from V and 0 bases from J, the junction kept 6 bases outside the gene matches. The germline CDR1 and CDR2 sequences are LNHDA and SQIVND (reference sequence). CDR3 region: CASSANSGRDSYEQYF. DNA for the CDR3: TGTGCCAGTAGTGCCAATAGCGGGAGGGACTCCTACGAGCAGTACTTC.

This clonotype was observed a few times. This chain joins TRBV25-1 and TRBJ1-4; D possibly corresponds to TRBD1 (5 bases). Trimming stripped 5 bases from V and 5 bases from J, with 15 bases between. This CDR3 region has 15 residues. Germline CDR1 reads MGHDK; CDR2 reads SYGVNS. CDR3 sequence: CASSKTTATNEKLFF. The CDR3 DNA follows: TGTGCCAGCAGTAAAACGACAGCTACAAATGAAAAACTGTTTTTT.

This clonotype has a handful of counts. V usage is TRBV12-3 or TRBV12-4 and J usage is TRBJ2-4; weak D call: TRBD2 (6 bases). With 6 bases removed from V and 2 bases from J, the gap between germline ends came to 8 bases. There are 13 residues in the CDR3. This CDR3 reads CASRGGSKNIQYF. The CDR3 DNA reads TGTGCCAGCAGGGGGGGTTCCAAAAACATTCAGTACTTC.

V gene TRBV4-3 combines with J gene TRBJ2-3; 7 nucleotides line up with TRBD2. The CDR3 is made up of 16 amino acids. CDR1 and CDR2 from the germline V gene are LGHNA and YSLEER. J lost 6 bases, V lost 0 bases, and 9 bases had no gene match. The CDR3 DNA reads TGCGCCAGCAGCCAAGATTTCGCGGGAGCTGCCGATACGCAGTATTTT. Encoded protein: CASSQDFAGAADTQYF.

The chain links TRBV19 to TRBJ1-5; no definite D call. V was shortened by 1 base and J by 5 bases, with 9 bases between the two germline ends. Germline assignment: CDR1 LNHDA and CDR2 SQIVND (reference sequence). This CDR3 comprises 14 residues. The CDR3 bases are TGTGCCAGTAGTATAGGACCTGGCCATCAGCCCCAGCATTTT. Protein product: CASSIGPGHQPQHF.